Listed below are T cell receptor beta chains from one sample, sequenced in a study of neurological immune-mediated disorders. TCRdb called the 5' RACE reads again in MiXCR, with one record for every CDR3 protein. The sample shows 60,000 to 70,000 distinct CDR3 sequences, roughly 4.9% of them seen only once. The sequencing sample was made of PBMCs. The receptors were gathered from a human donor with multiple sclerosis. The donor label of this sample is uncertain. Each CDR3 is given with its conserved first and last residue. The D gene is left open where the match is weak.

cdr3_aa: CASMSTGYEQYF
cdr3_length: 12
v_call: TRBV6-1
j_call: TRBJ2-7
d_call: -

cdr3_aa: CATSASQGGESEQYF
cdr3_length: 15
v_call: TRBV19
j_call: TRBJ2-7
d_call: -

cdr3_aa: CATSDPGLAGGNEQFF
cdr3_length: 16
v_call: TRBV24-1
j_call: TRBJ2-1
d_call: TRBD2

cdr3_aa: CASSLGEDRFYGYTF
cdr3_length: 15
v_call: TRBV7-9
j_call: TRBJ1-2
d_call: TRBD1

cdr3_aa: CASSLLGNTIYF
cdr3_length: 12
v_call: TRBV7-9
j_call: TRBJ1-3
d_call: -

cdr3_aa: CASSALEGPRYAEAFF
cdr3_length: 16
v_call: TRBV9
j_call: TRBJ1-1
d_call: -

cdr3_aa: CASSSGGSGTGYDEQFF
cdr3_length: 17
v_call: TRBV5-1
j_call: TRBJ2-1
d_call: -

cdr3_aa: CASTPGRMINTEAFF
cdr3_length: 15
v_call: TRBV5-5
j_call: TRBJ1-1
d_call: -

cdr3_aa: CSARAPGNTIYF
cdr3_length: 12
v_call: TRBV20-1
j_call: TRBJ1-3
d_call: -

cdr3_aa: CASSGQGATDTQYF
cdr3_length: 14
v_call: TRBV5-1
j_call: TRBJ2-3
d_call: TRBD1

cdr3_aa: CASSVEVDSEQYF
cdr3_length: 13
v_call: TRBV9
j_call: TRBJ2-7
d_call: -

cdr3_aa: CASSLARTTGELFF
cdr3_length: 14
v_call: TRBV5-1
j_call: TRBJ2-2
d_call: -

cdr3_aa: CASGDYEQYF
cdr3_length: 10
v_call: TRBV2
j_call: TRBJ2-7
d_call: -

cdr3_aa: CASSESATRGGRNTEAFF
cdr3_length: 18
v_call: TRBV2
j_call: TRBJ1-1
d_call: -

cdr3_aa: CASGSTVGNTEAFF
cdr3_length: 14
v_call: TRBV5-1
j_call: TRBJ1-1
d_call: -

cdr3_aa: CSVARPGGAFESYGYTF
cdr3_length: 17
v_call: TRBV29-1
j_call: TRBJ1-2
d_call: TRBD1

cdr3_aa: CASSTGGEGYTF
cdr3_length: 12
v_call: TRBV7-8
j_call: TRBJ1-2
d_call: TRBD1

cdr3_aa: CSVGGDRSGYTF
cdr3_length: 12
v_call: TRBV29-1
j_call: TRBJ1-2
d_call: -

cdr3_aa: CSAAGGAKDTQYF
cdr3_length: 13
v_call: TRBV20-1
j_call: TRBJ2-3
d_call: TRBD2

cdr3_aa: CASSDRARTYEQYF
cdr3_length: 14
v_call: TRBV6-1
j_call: TRBJ2-7
d_call: -

cdr3_aa: CASTSGGDSNQPQHF
cdr3_length: 15
v_call: TRBV19
j_call: TRBJ1-5
d_call: TRBD1

cdr3_aa: CASSLYGVNTEAFF
cdr3_length: 14
v_call: TRBV7-6
j_call: TRBJ1-1
d_call: -

cdr3_aa: CSVKGAADTQYF
cdr3_length: 12
v_call: TRBV29-1
j_call: TRBJ2-3
d_call: TRBD1

cdr3_aa: CASSFRQGSIATNEKLFF
cdr3_length: 18
v_call: TRBV5-1
j_call: TRBJ1-4
d_call: -

cdr3_aa: CASSPPGGADTQYF
cdr3_length: 14
v_call: TRBV5-1
j_call: TRBJ2-3
d_call: TRBD2

cdr3_aa: CASSLEQWTEAFF
cdr3_length: 13
v_call: TRBV7-8
j_call: TRBJ1-1
d_call: -

cdr3_aa: CASSPRTGGNTGELFF
cdr3_length: 16
v_call: TRBV5-1
j_call: TRBJ2-2
d_call: TRBD1

cdr3_aa: CATSRDRADGELFF
cdr3_length: 14
v_call: TRBV15
j_call: TRBJ2-2
d_call: -

cdr3_aa: CASSQDPGGTTDTQYF
cdr3_length: 16
v_call: TRBV4-1
j_call: TRBJ2-3
d_call: TRBD2

cdr3_aa: CASSLQLARDTQYF
cdr3_length: 14
v_call: TRBV5-1
j_call: TRBJ2-3
d_call: TRBD2

cdr3_aa: CASSYGSTVPLHF
cdr3_length: 13
v_call: TRBV6-2/TRBV6-3
j_call: TRBJ1-6
d_call: -

cdr3_aa: CASSQDYGGETQYF
cdr3_length: 14
v_call: TRBV3-1
j_call: TRBJ2-5
d_call: TRBD2

cdr3_aa: CSVSEGNRDEQYF
cdr3_length: 13
v_call: TRBV29-1
j_call: TRBJ2-7
d_call: -

cdr3_aa: CASSEAVHREKLFF
cdr3_length: 14
v_call: TRBV6-1
j_call: TRBJ1-4
d_call: -

cdr3_aa: CSVNRLAGGPADTQYF
cdr3_length: 16
v_call: TRBV29-1
j_call: TRBJ2-3
d_call: TRBD2

cdr3_aa: CASSFGARGGEQYF
cdr3_length: 14
v_call: TRBV5-1
j_call: TRBJ2-7
d_call: -

cdr3_aa: CASSPDYNEQFF
cdr3_length: 12
v_call: TRBV5-1
j_call: TRBJ2-1
d_call: -

cdr3_aa: CASSYRQTGGYTGELFF
cdr3_length: 17
v_call: TRBV6-6
j_call: TRBJ2-2
d_call: TRBD1

cdr3_aa: CASSSLGHLNTEAFF
cdr3_length: 15
v_call: TRBV5-1
j_call: TRBJ1-1
d_call: -

cdr3_aa: CATSFDSSYEQYF
cdr3_length: 13
v_call: TRBV15
j_call: TRBJ2-7
d_call: -

cdr3_aa: CSAREGGQVGGYTF
cdr3_length: 14
v_call: TRBV20-1
j_call: TRBJ1-2
d_call: -

cdr3_aa: CSVEGRKVRGYTF
cdr3_length: 13
v_call: TRBV29-1
j_call: TRBJ1-2
d_call: -

cdr3_aa: CASSNRTHSTDTQYF
cdr3_length: 15
v_call: TRBV19
j_call: TRBJ2-3
d_call: -

cdr3_aa: CASSRDRYYEQYF
cdr3_length: 13
v_call: TRBV10-2
j_call: TRBJ2-7
d_call: TRBD1

cdr3_aa: CASSAPRWAGTSTGELFF
cdr3_length: 18
v_call: TRBV9
j_call: TRBJ2-2
d_call: -

cdr3_aa: CASSRGGLNTEAFF
cdr3_length: 14
v_call: TRBV11-2
j_call: TRBJ1-1
d_call: -

cdr3_aa: CASSFEMAGDSYGYTF
cdr3_length: 16
v_call: TRBV5-6
j_call: TRBJ1-2
d_call: -

cdr3_aa: CSAGGLAGYEQYF
cdr3_length: 13
v_call: TRBV20-1
j_call: TRBJ2-7
d_call: -